These 9 T cell receptor beta chains originate from one sample sequenced in a study of blood T cell repertoires in COVID-19. Sequencing was performed with immunoSEQ multiplex PCR; in TCRdb, only in-frame clones are kept and a portion is missing. The sample has about 220,000 clones, 80% to 85% seen once; the top ten hold approximately 6.5%. Sequenced material: PBMCs or T cells enriched from blood (not recorded which). The origin of the receptors is a woman aged 40 to 50 who had recovered from COVID-19.

The rearrangement uses TRBV5-1 and TRBJ2-1, with D possibly matching TRBD2 (6 bases). Trimming left V 0 bases short and J 1 base short, with 14 bases between. The germline V gene has CDR1 SGHRS and CDR2 YFSETQ. The CDR3 totals 17 residues. The CDR3 protein is CASSLDGRERSYNEQFF. The CDR3 coding sequence is TGCGCCAGCAGCTTGGACGGGCGGGAACGGTCCTACAATGAGCAGTTCTTC.

The chain's CDR3 is CASSLRDSPYEQYF. The CDR3 DNA follows: TGCGCCAGCAGCTTGAGGGACAGTCCCTACGAGCAGTACTTC. This chain links TRBV5-1 with TRBJ2-7; 7 nucleotides line up with TRBD1. Germline V CDR1 and CDR2: SGHRS, YFSETQ. After removal of 1 base from V and 2 bases from J, the junction contained 3 bases not matched to a gene. The CDR3 length is 14 residues.

This chain uses TRBV19 with TRBJ2-1; tentative D call: TRBD2 (5 bases). The germline V gene has CDR1 LNHDA and CDR2 SQIVND (reference sequence). The CDR3 has 15 residues. Trimming took 1 base from V and 5 from J, leaving 12 bases between them. CDR3 nucleotide sequence: TGTGCCAGTAGTATAGCACCCTCGAGGGACAATGAGCAGTTCTTC. It is translated as CASSIAPSRDNEQFF.

CDR3 bases: TGTGCCAGCAGCCAATTTAGCGGGGACGCCACAGATACGCAGTATTTT. The encoded protein is CASSQFSGDATDTQYF. The chain is built from TRBV16 and TRBJ2-3; 8 bases agree with TRBD2. Germline values: CDR1 KGHSY, CDR2 FQNENV. V dropped 1 base and J dropped 2; count of bases not matched to a gene: 5. CDR3 length: 16 amino acids.

The chain recombines TRBV7-3 with TRBJ2-2; a possible D gene is TRBD2 (5 bases). From germline, CDR1 is SGHTA and CDR2 FQGTGA. V was pared by 5 bases and J by 8 bases, with 12 bases between. There are 13 residues in the CDR3. The CDR3 sequence is CASSKGVPGELFF. CDR3 in DNA: TGTGCCAGCAGCAAGGGAGTCCCAGGGGAGCTGTTTTTT.

V usage is TRBV10-3 and J usage is TRBJ1-1; tentatively, D is TRBD1 (6 bases). The germline V and J ends were trimmed by 6 bases and 1 base, with 12 bases remaining between them. CDR3 size: 14 residues. CDR1 is ENHRY and CDR2 is SYGVKD in the germline V gene. CDR3 in amino acids: CAIRGPGQNTEAFF. In nucleotides, the CDR3 is TGTGCCATCAGAGGACCGGGACAGAACACTGAAGCTTTCTTT.

This CDR3 is CASSQGQGYTGELFF. The DNA of the CDR3 is TGTGCCAGCAGCCAGGGACAGGGATACACCGGGGAGCTGTTTTTT. The chain uses TRBV3-1 (or the pseudogene TRBV3-2) and TRBJ2-2; TRBD1 matches at 9 bases. Germline CDR1 reads LGHDT; CDR2 reads YNNKEL (reference sequence). V shed 3 bases, J shed 3 bases, and the junction held 2 bases outside the gene matches. The CDR3 is 15 residues long.

This rearrangement joins TRBV2 to TRBJ1-3; 7 bases match TRBD1. V lost 5 bases, J lost 0 bases, and 7 bases stayed unmatched. There are 16 residues in the CDR3. Germline lookup yields CDR1 SNHLY and CDR2 FYNNEI. The CDR3 coding sequence is TGTGCCAGCAGTAGACAGGGCCAAAGCTCTGGAAACACCATATATTTT. Its translation is CASSRQGQSSGNTIYF.

The chain uses TRBV11-3 and TRBJ1-1, with 9 positions matching TRBD1. The J segment lost 3 bases and the V segment lost 5 bases, leaving 7 bases of the junction unmatched. Germline V lookup: CDR1 SGHNT, CDR2 YENEEA. This CDR3 has 15 residues. The CDR3 DNA is TGTGCCAGCAGCGAAAGGGACAGGGCGGACACTGAAGCTTTCTTT. Its protein product is CASSERDRADTEAFF.